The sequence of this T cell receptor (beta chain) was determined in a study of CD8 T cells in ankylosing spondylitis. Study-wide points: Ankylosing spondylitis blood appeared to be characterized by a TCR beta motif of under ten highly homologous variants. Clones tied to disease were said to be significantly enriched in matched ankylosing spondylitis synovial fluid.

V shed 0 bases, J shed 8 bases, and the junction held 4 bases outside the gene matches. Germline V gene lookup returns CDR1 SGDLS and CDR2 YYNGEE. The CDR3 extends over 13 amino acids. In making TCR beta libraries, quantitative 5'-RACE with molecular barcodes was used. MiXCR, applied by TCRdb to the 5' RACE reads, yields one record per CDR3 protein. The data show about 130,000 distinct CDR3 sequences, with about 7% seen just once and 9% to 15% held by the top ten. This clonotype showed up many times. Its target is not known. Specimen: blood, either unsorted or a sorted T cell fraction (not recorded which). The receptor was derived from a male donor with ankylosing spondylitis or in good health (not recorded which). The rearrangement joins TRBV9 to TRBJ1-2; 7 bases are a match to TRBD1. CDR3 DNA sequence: TGTGCCAGCAGCGTAGAGGGGGCTGGCGGCTACACCTTC. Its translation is CASSVEGAGGYTF.